These T cell receptor beta chains were read from a single sample in a study of coeliac disease. Sequencing used immunoSEQ multiplex PCR; TCRdb keeps in-frame clones, though not all of them. The table has several thousand clones, 70% to 80% seen once. The sequenced material came from lamina propria lymphocytes from the gut. The receptors were sampled from a man aged 30 to 39 with celiac disease. Each CDR3 is given with its conserved first and last residue. D genes are given only for firm matches. Some rows have no size entry. The others give once, few or many, or a class for an expanded clone.

j_gene | v_gene | abundance | d_gene | CDR3aa | CDR3nt
TRBJ2-5 | TRBV5-1 | few | TRBD1 | CASSWEGQGRETQYF | TGCGCCAGCAGCTGGGAAGGACAGGGGCGGGAGACCCAGTACTTC
TRBJ2-3 | TRBV5-1 | - | - | CASSRQPTGTSGTDTQYF | TGCGCCAGCAGCAGACAACCAACAGGGACCTCCGGCACAGATACGCAGTATTTT
TRBJ2-2 | TRBV4-1 | - | TRBD2 | CASSQQRGVVTGELFF | TGCGCCAGCAGCCAACAGCGGGGGGTCGTCACCGGGGAGCTGTTTTTT
TRBJ2-1 | TRBV6-5 | - | TRBD2 | CASSKTSGGVYEQFF | TGTGCCAGCAGTAAGACTAGCGGGGGGGTTTATGAGCAGTTCTTC
TRBJ1-3 | TRBV29-1 | - | - | CSVDGGSSGNTIYF | TGCAGCGTTGACGGCGGCAGCTCTGGAAACACCATATATTTT
TRBJ2-6 | TRBV5-4 | - | - | CASSSTASSGANVLTF | TGTGCCAGCAGCTCGACCGCTAGCTCTGGGGCCAACGTCCTGACTTTC
TRBJ2-6 | TRBV14 | - | - | CASSQGLTDSYSGANVLTF | TGTGCCAGCAGCCAAGGACTCACAGACAGTTACTCTGGGGCCAACGTCCTGACTTTC
TRBJ1-2 | TRBV6-6 | - | TRBD1 | CASSQGAGGYTF | TGTGCCAGCAGCCAGGGGGCCGGTGGCTACACCTTC
TRBJ2-5 | TRBV6-5 | - | - | CASSILQGAQTQYF | TGTGCCAGCAGTATCCTACAGGGTGCCCAGACCCAGTACTTC
TRBJ2-7 | TRBV27 | - | TRBD2 | CASSPTLAGAVYF | TGTGCCAGCAGTCCTACGCTAGCGGGAGCGGTGTACTTC
TRBJ2-5 | TRBV28 | - | - | CASSHGGGDNQETQYF | TGTGCCAGCAGCCATGGGGGAGGGGACAACCAAGAGACCCAGTACTTC
TRBJ1-2 | TRBV4-2 | few | - | CASSRGAPGVGGYTF | TGTGCCAGCAGCCGAGGAGCGCCGGGGGTAGGTGGCTACACCTTC
TRBJ2-3 | TRBV30 | - | TRBD2 | CAWGGGGAVSTDTQYF | TGTGCCTGGGGTGGGGGGGGAGCGGTTAGCACAGATACGCAGTATTTT
TRBJ2-2 | TRBV6-6 | - | - | CASSSRFPEELFF | TGTGCCAGCAGTTCCAGGTTCCCGGAGGAGCTGTTTTTT
TRBJ2-7 | TRBV5-5 | - | - | CASSLAPDTSYEQYF | TGTGCCAGCAGCTTGGCCCCGGACACCTCCTACGAGCAGTACTTC
TRBJ2-7 | TRBV27 | once | TRBD1 | CASSAFQPGQGYEQYF | TGTGCCAGCAGCGCCTTCCAACCGGGACAGGGCTACGAGCAGTACTTC
TRBJ2-3 | TRBV7-9 | few | - | CASSLGGPFSTDTQYF | TGTGCCAGCAGCTTAGGGGGCCCCTTTAGCACAGATACGCAGTATTTT
TRBJ2-1 | TRBV20-1 | medium-sized | - | CSPRGRFF | TGCAGTCCCAGGGGACGGTTCTTC
TRBJ2-1 | TRBV5-1 | once | TRBD1 | CASSPGQGPYGNEQFF | TGCGCCAGCAGCCCGGGACAGGGGCCGTATGGCAATGAGCAGTTCTTC
TRBJ2-7 | TRBV28 | few | - | CASSLSRVAYEQYF | TGTGCCAGCAGTTTATCCCGGGTGGCCTACGAGCAGTACTTC
TRBJ2-5 | TRBV7-9 | - | - | CASSLAQETQYF | TGTGCCAGCAGCTTGGCCCAAGAGACCCAGTACTTC
TRBJ2-1 | TRBV9 | - | - | CASSAHLNNEQFF | TGTGCCAGCAGCGCGCACCTAAATAATGAGCAGTTCTTC
TRBJ2-3 | TRBV6-6 | once | - | CASRPTGTRTDTQYF | TGTGCCAGCAGACCTACCGGGACTCGCACAGATACGCAGTATTTT
TRBJ2-3 | TRBV27 | - | - | CASSTLESTDTQYF | TGTGCCAGCAGTACCTTAGAGAGCACAGATACGCAGTATTTT
TRBJ2-3 | TRBV7-3 | - | - | CASSLTGGTQYF | TGTGCCAGCAGCTTAACTGGGGGCACGCAGTATTTT
TRBJ2-6 | TRBV6-5 | - | - | CASSLTGGSGANVLTF | TGTGCCAGCAGTTTGACAGGTGGATCTGGGGCCAACGTCCTGACTTTC
TRBJ2-7 | TRBV29-1 | - | TRBD1 | CSVARQGSEQYF | TGCAGCGTTGCGCGACAGGGAAGCGAGCAGTACTTC
TRBJ1-5 | TRBV6-1 | once | - | CASSEQRDMGNQPQHF | TGTGCCAGCAGTGAGCAAAGGGACATGGGCAATCAGCCCCAGCATTTT
TRBJ1-1 | TRBV29-1 | once | - | CSVGHMNTEAFF | TGCAGCGTGGGACACATGAACACTGAAGCTTTCTTT
TRBJ2-1 | TRBV7-2 | - | - | CASRSPGHEYNEQFF | TGTGCCAGCAGATCCCCGGGACACGAGTACAATGAGCAGTTCTTC
TRBJ2-7 | TRBV27 | - | - | CASSLSGARVNEQYF | TGTGCCAGCAGCCTTAGCGGCGCTAGGGTAAACGAGCAGTACTTC
TRBJ2-7 | TRBV5-1 | few | TRBD1 | CASRTGTGNPEQYF | TGCGCCAGTCGGACCGGGACAGGGAATCCCGAGCAGTACTTC
TRBJ1-1 | TRBV28 | - | TRBD1 | CASGYPDRPERTEAFF | TGTGCCAGCGGGTACCCGGACAGGCCGGAGAGGACTGAAGCTTTCTTT
TRBJ2-1 | TRBV6-1 | - | TRBD2 | CASLAGTYNEQFF | TGTGCCAGTCTAGCGGGTACCTACAATGAGCAGTTCTTC
TRBJ2-2 | TRBV11-3 | few | TRBD1 | CASSARTGINTGELFF | TGTGCCAGCAGCGCGAGGACAGGGATTAACACCGGGGAGCTGTTTTTT
TRBJ2-5 | TRBV6-6 | - | - | CASNNQGWETQYF | TGTGCCAGCAACAATCAGGGGTGGGAGACCCAGTACTTC
TRBJ1-5 | TRBV5-1 | - | TRBD1 | CASSAGQGLNQPQHF | TGCGCCAGCAGCGCGGGACAGGGCCTCAATCAGCCCCAGCATTTT
TRBJ2-3 | TRBV4-3 | - | - | CASSQGFMQYF | TGCGCCAGCAGCCAAGGTTTTATGCAGTATTTT
TRBJ2-7 | TRBV13 | - | TRBD1 | CASSSRDSYYEQYF | TGTGCCAGCAGCTCCCGGGACAGCTACTACGAGCAGTACTTC
TRBJ2-2 | TRBV2 | - | - | CASSELGWGGGTGELFF | TGTGCCAGCAGTGAATTGGGGTGGGGGGGCGGCACCGGGGAGCTGTTTTTT
TRBJ1-1 | TRBV5-1 | few | TRBD1 | CASSSMGQVGFGAFF | TGCGCCAGCAGCTCCATGGGACAGGTGGGGTTTGGAGCTTTCTTT
TRBJ2-7 | TRBV5-1 | - | TRBD1 | CASSLQGSSSYEQYF | TGCGCCAGCAGCTTACAGGGGTCCAGCTCCTACGAGCAGTACTTC
TRBJ2-5 | TRBV7-9 | - | TRBD2 | CASSLGIAGASDNQETQYF | TGTGCCAGCAGCTTGGGTATAGCGGGAGCCAGTGATAACCAAGAGACCCAGTACTTC
TRBJ1-2 | TRBV6-5 | few | - | CASSYGQNYGYTF | TGTGCCAGCAGTTACGGACAAAACTATGGCTACACCTTC
TRBJ2-1 | TRBV19 | - | TRBD2 | CASSPLTSGTVGEQFF | TGTGCCAGTAGTCCCTTGACTAGCGGGACGGTCGGTGAGCAGTTCTTC
TRBJ2-7 | TRBV7-8 | - | TRBD1 | CASSFGTGVYEQYF | TGTGCCAGCAGCTTCGGGACAGGGGTATACGAGCAGTACTTC
TRBJ1-6 | TRBV11-2 | - | TRBD1 | CASSPSGTGISSFNSPLHF | TGTGCCAGCAGCCCCTCTGGGACAGGGATTAGCTCGTTTAATTCACCCCTCCACTTT
TRBJ1-2 | TRBV10-3 | - | - | CAISGGANYGYTF | TGTGCCATCAGTGGTGGAGCGAACTATGGCTACACCTTC
TRBJ1-5 | TRBV4-1 | - | - | CASSQLGEQPQHF | TGCGCCAGCAGCCAATTGGGAGAACAGCCCCAGCATTTT
TRBJ2-1 | TRBV29-1 | - | - | CSGGRTRNSYNEQFF | TGCAGCGGGGGCAGAACACGGAATTCCTACAATGAGCAGTTCTTC
TRBJ1-2 | TRBV7-3 | - | TRBD1 | CASSLTLRDRAGYGYTF | TGTGCCAGCAGCTTAACCCTCCGGGACAGGGCGGGCTATGGCTACACCTTC
TRBJ2-7 | TRBV4-1 | - | TRBD2 | CASSLGLAGVYEQYF | TGCGCCAGCAGCCTTGGACTAGCGGGAGTCTACGAGCAGTACTTC